Each of the 31 T cell receptor beta chains below was sequenced from the same sample in a study of blood T cell repertoires in COVID-19. TCRdb keeps only in-frame clones here, not all; method: immunoSEQ multiplex PCR. This table holds hundreds of thousands of clones, roughly 91% found once. Sequencing was carried out using PBMCs or T cells enriched from blood (not recorded which). The receptors shown here come from a woman aged 55-69 years in a cohort exposed to, infected with or recovered from COVID-19 (not recorded which).

The V gene is TRBV7-3, the J gene TRBJ2-1; weak D call: TRBD2 (6 bases). Trimming took 6 bases from V and 7 from J, leaving 19 bases between them. CDR1 and CDR2 from the germline V gene are SGHTA and FQGTGA. This CDR3 spans 15 amino acids. In DNA, the CDR3 is TGTGCCAGCAGTCAACCGGGAGCGGAAGGGAATGAGCAGTTCTTC. As protein: CASSQPGAEGNEQFF.

This rearrangement joins TRBV27 to TRBJ1-5; D is ambiguous. CDR1 MNHEY and CDR2 SMNVEV come from the germline V gene (reference sequence). This CDR3 spans 14 amino acids. V was shortened by 3 bases and J by 0 bases, with 6 bases between the two germline ends. This CDR3 reads CASSLEPSNQPQHF. DNA of the CDR3: TGTGCCAGCAGTTTGGAGCCTAGCAATCAGCCCCAGCATTTT.

This rearrangement joins TRBV10-1 to TRBJ1-1; D might be TRBD1 (6 bases). CDR3 size: 16 residues. CDR1 and CDR2 from the germline V gene are WNHNN and SYGVQD (reference sequence). The V gene lost 2 bases and the J gene lost 1 base, with 14 bases spanning the gap. This CDR3 reads CASSETSGTPNTEAFF. The CDR3 DNA reads TGCGCCAGCAGTGAGACGTCCGGGACACCGAACACTGAAGCTTTCTTT.

In its sample, this clone was seen once. V and J are TRBV4-1 and TRBJ2-7, with D possibly TRBD2 on 6 matching bases. V was trimmed by 0 bases and J by 4 bases, leaving 13 bases between them. The CDR3 is made up of 15 amino acids. CDR1 and CDR2 (germline): MGHRA, YSYEKL. This CDR3 reads CASSQEPRESYEQYF. The DNA for the CDR3 is TGCGCCAGCAGCCAAGAGCCACGGGAGTCGTACGAGCAGTACTTC.

The rearrangement joins TRBV25-1 to TRBJ2-5; 7 bases line up with TRBD2. With V trimmed by 1 base and J by 5 bases, 4 bases remained unmatched. This CDR3 spans 14 amino acids. Germline values: CDR1 MGHDK, CDR2 SYGVNS. CDR3 sequence reads: CASSEWGGGETQYF. The CDR3 DNA sequence: TGTGCCAGCAGTGAATGGGGGGGAGGTGAGACCCAGTACTTC.

Comment on this clone: This sample also contains other DNA sequences that code for the same CDR3. The rearrangement joins TRBV19 to TRBJ2-7, with 7 bases identical to TRBD2. This CDR3 contains 14 residues. Trimming cost V 3 bases and J 3 bases; bases outside gene matches: 5. Germline V gene data show CDR1 as LNHDA and CDR2 as SQIVND (reference sequence). This chain's CDR3 is CASSIGGSSYEQYF. The CDR3 DNA sequence: TGTGCCAGTAGTATCGGCGGGAGTAGCTACGAGCAGTACTTC. Looking up the rest from reference TRBV19 and TRBJ2-7 gives the full variable domain: DGGITQSPKYLFRKEGQNVTLSCEQNLNHDAMYWYRQDPGQGLRLIYYSQIVNDFQKGDIAEGYSVSREKKESFPLTVTSAQKNPTAFYLCASSIGGSSYEQYFGPGTRLTVT.

The chain joins TRBV30 to TRBJ2-7, with 10 positions matching TRBD1. V shed 4 bases and J 2 bases; nucleotides not matched to a gene: 2. Germline CDR1 reads GTSNPN; CDR2 reads SVGIG (reference sequence). The CDR3 runs to 13 residues. CDR3 region: CAWTGQGPYEQYF. The CDR3 DNA is TGTGCCTGGACGGGACAGGGGCCCTACGAGCAGTACTTC.

CDR3 sequence reads: CASSYAQHRDTNTEAFF. The CDR3 bases are TGTGCCAGTAGTTACGCGCAACACAGGGATACGAACACTGAAGCTTTCTTT. The chain joins TRBV19 to TRBJ1-1, with D possibly TRBD1 on 6 matching bases. This CDR3 spans 17 amino acids. V shed 5 bases and J shed 1 base, with 20 bases lying between them. Germline CDR1 and CDR2: LNHDA and SQIVND (reference sequence).

This chain joins TRBV6-2 or TRBV6-3 and TRBJ1-2; TRBD1 is a possible D gene (5 bases). CDR1 is MNHEY and CDR2 is SVGEGT in the germline V gene. The CDR3 loop spans 15 amino acids. With 0 bases removed from V and 6 bases from J, the gap between germline ends came to 14 bases. In nucleotides, the CDR3 is TGTGCCAGCAGTTACTCGAAAAGGGGTTTGCATGGCTACACCTTC. Residues: CASSYSKRGLHGYTF.

V and J are TRBV28 and TRBJ2-5; 9 positions match TRBD1. This CDR3 has 15 amino acids. The V gene end was trimmed by 2 bases and the J gene end by 4 bases; junction bases not matched to a gene: 5. The germline CDR1 and CDR2 sequences are MDHEN and SYDVKM. Written as DNA, the CDR3 is TGTGCCAGCAGTTTAGGGGACAGGGTTCGAGAGACCCAGTACTTC. It codes for CASSLGDRVRETQYF. Based on the CDR3 plus reference TRBV28 and TRBJ2-5, the full variable domain is DVKVTQSSRYLVKRTGEKVFLECVQDMDHENMFWYRQDPGLGLRLIYFSYDVKMKEKGDIPEGYSVSREKKERFSLILESASTNQTSMYLCASSLGDRVRETQYFGPGTRLLVL.

The chain combines TRBV5-1 with TRBJ1-2, with 9 bases fitting TRBD1. With V trimmed by 3 bases and J by 6 bases, 9 bases remained unmatched. The CDR3 is made up of 15 amino acids. The germline gives CDR1 SGHRS, CDR2 YFSETQ. CDR3 nucleotide sequence: TGCGCCAGCAGCTCGAAACTACAGGGGGCGCATGGCTACACCTTC. It yields the protein CASSSKLQGAHGYTF.

V and J are TRBV19 and TRBJ2-3; D is unclear. V was pared by 2 bases and J by 2 bases, with 8 bases between. This CDR3 is 14 amino acids long. Germline V lookup: CDR1 LNHDA, CDR2 SQIVND (reference sequence). The CDR3 loop is CASSIPRATDTQYF. CDR3 nucleotide sequence: TGTGCCAGTAGTATACCCCGAGCCACAGATACGCAGTATTTT.

The V and J genes are TRBV21-1 and TRBJ1-5. TRBV21-1 is designated a pseudogene. CDR3 length: 14 amino acids. The CDR3 loop is CASSTEESNQPQHF. In DNA, the CDR3 is TGTGCCAGCAGCACCGAGGAGAGCAATCAGCCCCAGCATTTT.

The chain couples TRBV6-5 to TRBJ2-7; 8 positions agree with TRBD1. Per germline, CDR1 MNHEY and CDR2 SVGAGI. The CDR3 extends over 14 amino acids. Germline trimming cut 0 bases from V and 3 bases from J; bases unmatched to any gene: 1. The CDR3, as DNA: TGTGCCAGCAGTTACTCGGGACAGGTCTACGAGCAGTACTTC. It codes for CASSYSGQVYEQYF.

The chain carries TRBV6-5 and TRBJ1-4, with TRBD1 matching 7 bases. With V trimmed by 2 bases and J by 8 bases, 8 bases remained unmatched. CDR1 and CDR2 from the germline V gene are MNHEY and SVGAGI. The CDR3 consists of 15 residues. The CDR3: CASSYSRQGAEKLFF. CDR3 DNA: TGTGCCAGCAGTTACAGCCGACAGGGCGCCGAAAAACTGTTTTTT.

V gene TRBV7-9 combines with J gene TRBJ1-4; maybe TRBD1 (5 bases). The CDR3 runs to 14 residues. V lost 6 bases, J lost 7 bases, and 15 bases lay in between. Germline loops: CDR1 SEHNR, CDR2 FQNEAQ (reference sequence). In DNA form, the CDR3 reads TGTGCCAGCAGTAAACGGGGGACTGGTGAAAAACTGTTTTTT. Encoded protein: CASSKRGTGEKLFF.

The chain links TRBV5-8 to TRBJ2-3; 7 bases align to TRBD2. The trim removed 7 bases at V and 0 bases at J, leaving 11 bases unmatched. Germline-derived CDR1 and CDR2 are SGHTS and YDEGEE. CDR3 length equals 16 residues. Written as DNA, the CDR3 is TGTGCCAGCTCCCACCAAGGGAGGGTTAGCACAGATACGCAGTATTTT. Translating gives CASSHQGRVSTDTQYF.

This clone has a single count. The chain has TRBV23-1 and TRBJ1-1, with 7 nucleotides matching TRBD1. TRBV23-1 is given ORF status, its function remaining uncertain. The CDR3 is 16 amino acids. Germline trimming cut 0 bases from V and 0 bases from J; bases unmatched to any gene: 4. In nucleotides, the CDR3 is TGCGCCAGCAGTCAATCGTACAGGGGCATGAACACTGAAGCTTTCTTT. Amino acid sequence: CASSQSYRGMNTEAFF.

The CDR3 reads CASRELLDTDTQYF. The DNA for the CDR3 is TGTGCCAGCCGGGAGTTACTAGACACAGATACGCAGTATTTT. The chain employs TRBV2 and TRBJ2-3; D is perhaps TRBD2 (6 bases). Trimming stripped 8 bases from V and 2 bases from J, with 14 bases between. This CDR3 region has 14 residues. Per the germline V gene, CDR1 is SNHLY and CDR2 is FYNNEI.

The chain carries TRBV2 and TRBJ2-2; 11 bases agree with TRBD2. The V gene's germline CDR1 is SNHLY and CDR2 FYNNEI. CDR3 size: 15 residues. V was clipped by 5 bases and J by 6 bases; unmatched bases: 5. The CDR3 reads CASSHTSGSSGELFF. CDR3 DNA sequence: TGTGCCAGCAGTCATACTAGCGGGAGCTCCGGGGAGCTGTTTTTT.

The chain recombines TRBV3-1 (or the pseudogene TRBV3-2) with TRBJ2-7; TRBD1 matches at 7 bases. V dropped 2 bases and J dropped 2; count of bases not matched to a gene: 3. The V gene's germline CDR1 is LGHDT and CDR2 YNNKEL (reference sequence). The CDR3 extends over 14 amino acids. This CDR3 is CASSQRQGAYEQYF. Written as DNA, the CDR3 is TGTGCCAGCAGCCAACGACAGGGAGCCTACGAGCAGTACTTC.

The V gene is TRBV7-3, the J gene TRBJ2-1, with D possibly matching TRBD2 (5 bases). There are 12 residues in the CDR3. Germline V lookup: CDR1 SGHTA, CDR2 FQGTGA. Between the trimmed V and J ends, which lost 1 base and 9 bases, there was a span of 7 bases. The CDR3 coding sequence is TGTGCCAGCAGCTTAAGCGGAGGTGAGCAGTTCTTC. This sequence encodes CASSLSGGEQFF.

The chain is built from TRBV7-9 and TRBJ1-6, with 9 bases that match TRBD1. The CDR3 has 16 amino acids. Germline lookup yields CDR1 SEHNR and CDR2 FQNEAQ (reference sequence). Trimming took 1 base from V and 14 from J; bases not matched to a gene: 12. The CDR3 nucleotides read TGTGCCAGCAGCTTAGACCCGGGACAGGGAGCGCTGGCCCTCCACTTT. Its translation: CASSLDPGQGALALHF.

The V gene is TRBV28, the J gene TRBJ2-3; D gene unclear. V was clipped by 8 bases and J by 0 bases, with 15 bases between them. CDR1 and CDR2 (germline): MDHEN, SYDVKM. The CDR3 length is 15 residues. The CDR3 loop is CASYPSTLSTDTQYF. For the CDR3, the DNA is TGTGCCAGCTATCCAAGTACTTTAAGCACAGATACGCAGTATTTT.

V usage is TRBV7-6 and J usage is TRBJ2-1; 10 bases line up with TRBD1. This CDR3 is 17 amino acids long. CDR1 is SGHVS, CDR2 FNYEAQ, per germline. V was pared by 5 bases and J by 7 bases, with 14 bases of the junction left unmatched. The CDR3 is CASSKRVGGQGTNEQFF. The CDR3, as DNA: TGTGCCAGCAGCAAGCGGGTAGGGGGACAGGGGACTAATGAGCAGTTCTTC. Using reference TRBV7-6 and TRBJ2-1 for the parts outside the CDR3, the full variable domain is GAGVSQSPRYKVTKRGQDVALRCDPISGHVSLYWYRQALGQGPEFLTYFNYEAQQDKSGLPNDRFSAERPEGSISTLTIQRTEQRDSAMYRCASSKRVGGQGTNEQFFGPGTRLTVL.

The chain joins TRBV19 to TRBJ1-1; D is perhaps TRBD1 (5 bases). Germline V gene lookup returns CDR1 LNHDA and CDR2 SQIVND (reference sequence). The CDR3 totals 14 residues. V dropped 3 bases and J dropped 1 base, with 9 bases sitting between them. CDR3 nucleotide sequence: TGTGCCAGTAGTATTCGGGGGAGGAACACTGAAGCTTTCTTT. Its protein product is CASSIRGRNTEAFF. Complete variable domain (other parts from reference TRBV19 and TRBJ1-1): DGGITQSPKYLFRKEGQNVTLSCEQNLNHDAMYWYRQDPGQGLRLIYYSQIVNDFQKGDIAEGYSVSREKKESFPLTVTSAQKNPTAFYLCASSIRGRNTEAFFGQGTRLTVV.

V usage is TRBV28 and J usage is TRBJ2-1; D not resolved. The CDR3 is 13 residues long. Germline CDR1 and CDR2: MDHEN and SYDVKM. Trimming pared 5 bases from V and 5 bases from J, leaving 10 bases between. The CDR3 bases are TGTGCCAGCAGTCCACCTATCCACAATGAGCAGTTCTTC. It translates to CASSPPIHNEQFF.

The rearrangement uses TRBV3-1 (or the pseudogene TRBV3-2) and TRBJ2-7; weak D call: TRBD2 (6 bases). CDR3 length: 15 amino acids. Trimming took 1 base from V and 6 from J, leaving 16 bases between them. The germline V gene encodes CDR1 LGHDT and CDR2 YNNKEL (reference sequence). CDR3 sequence reads: CASSQVDIGGSEQYF. The CDR3 nucleotides are TGTGCCAGCAGCCAAGTGGATATCGGGGGTAGCGAGCAGTACTTC.

This chain uses TRBV24-1 with TRBJ1-2; 11 nucleotides match TRBD1. Per the germline V gene, CDR1 is KGHDR and CDR2 is SFDVKD. CDR3 length: 15 amino acids. The V gene end was trimmed by 5 bases and the J gene end by 6 bases; junction bases not matched to a gene: 7. The CDR3 here is CATSVSGTGGDGYTF. CDR3 sequence (DNA): TGTGCCACCAGTGTATCCGGGACAGGGGGAGATGGCTACACCTTC.

The chain uses TRBV15 and TRBJ2-7; 7 bases map to TRBD1. There are 15 residues in the CDR3. CDR1 and CDR2 (germline): LNHNV, YYDKDF (reference sequence). V shed 1 base, J shed 6 bases, and the junction held 9 bases outside the gene matches. Here the CDR3 reads CATSRGGTALREQYF. The CDR3 bases are TGTGCCACCAGCAGAGGAGGGACAGCTCTCCGCGAGCAGTACTTC.

This chain's CDR3 is CATSQGDEQFF. In DNA form, the CDR3 reads TGTGCCACCAGTCAGGGCGATGAGCAGTTCTTC. V gene TRBV24-1 combines with J gene TRBJ2-1; D may be TRBD1 (5 bases). Between the trimmed V and J ends, which lost 6 bases and 8 bases, there was a span of 7 bases. CDR1 and CDR2 from the germline V gene are KGHDR and SFDVKD. The CDR3 consists of 11 residues.